These T cell receptor beta chains were read from a single sample in a study of blood T cell repertoires in COVID-19. Sequenced by immunoSEQ multiplex PCR; TCRdb stores in-frame clones only, minus some. The sample holds under 200,000 clones, 80% to 85% seen once. Material: peripheral blood. All receptors come from a man aged 70 or older with active or convalescent COVID-19. Both conserved end residues are part of each CDR3. A D gene is named only where the DNA matches it firmly. Size is stated for part of the rows, as once, few or many counts, or as a class when the clone is expanded.

TRBV6-1	TRBJ1-1	NA	few	CASSEMVDMNTEAFF	TGTGCCAGCAGTGAAATGGTGGACATGAACACTGAAGCTTTCTTT
TRBV7-2	TRBJ2-5	TRBD2	NA	CASSLEGLAGGGETQYF	TGTGCCAGCAGCTTAGAAGGACTAGCGGGAGGCGGGGAGACCCAGTACTTC
TRBV7-9	TRBJ2-2	TRBD1	NA	CASSLQGEVGTGELFF	TGTGCCAGCAGCTTACAGGGGGAAGTGGGCACCGGGGAGCTGTTTTTT
TRBV5-5	TRBJ2-3	NA	NA	CASANTGTLDTQYF	TGTGCCAGCGCGAACACAGGTACGCTGGATACGCAGTATTTT
TRBV6-2/TRBV6-3	TRBJ2-7	NA	NA	CASSRPQRVGSYEQYF	TGTGCCAGCAGTCGACCCCAGCGGGTCGGCTCCTACGAGCAGTACTTC
TRBV5-1	TRBJ1-4	NA	few	CASSLAGEKLFF	TGCGCCAGCAGCTTGGCCGGTGAAAAACTGTTTTTT
TRBV12-3/TRBV12-4	TRBJ2-2	NA	NA	CASTLHASGELFF	TGTGCCAGCACCCTCCACGCGTCCGGGGAGCTGTTTTTT
TRBV19	TRBJ1-2	NA	NA	CASSTSWTAQDGYTF	TGTGCCAGTAGTACTAGTTGGACAGCGCAGGATGGCTACACCTTC
TRBV6-2/TRBV6-3	TRBJ1-5	TRBD1	NA	CASSYSIGTGDLNQPQHF	TGTGCCAGCAGTTACTCGATAGGAACAGGGGATCTAAATCAGCCCCAGCATTTT
TRBV7-2	TRBJ1-5	TRBD1	NA	CASSLGDRVYSNQPQHF	TGTGCCAGCAGCTTAGGGGACAGAGTTTATAGCAATCAGCCCCAGCATTTT
TRBV6-4	TRBJ1-2	NA	NA	CASPDYGYTF	TGTGCCAGTCCGGACTATGGCTACACCTTC
TRBV5-4	TRBJ2-3	NA	NA	CASSSRQLSSTDTQYF	TGTGCCAGCAGTTCTCGACAGCTTTCCAGCACAGATACGCAGTATTTT
TRBV10-3	TRBJ1-2	TRBD1	NA	CAISESGDRARHGYTF	TGTGCCATCAGTGAGTCGGGGGACAGGGCGAGACATGGCTACACCTTC
TRBV18	TRBJ1-4	NA	NA	CASSPPAAAGQKLFF	TGTGCCAGCTCACCACCGGCGGCAGCCGGCCAAAAACTGTTTTTT
TRBV2	TRBJ1-5	NA	NA	CASSDEVHSNQPQHF	TGTGCCAGCAGTGACGAGGTCCATAGCAATCAGCCCCAGCATTTT
TRBV11-2	TRBJ2-3	TRBD2	NA	CASSLDSGAGGLDTQYF	TGTGCCAGCAGCTTAGATAGTGGAGCGGGAGGTTTGGATACGCAGTATTTT
TRBV20-1	TRBJ2-5	NA	NA	CSATDIAETQYF	TGCAGTGCTACTGACATAGCCGAGACCCAGTACTTC
TRBV9	TRBJ1-2	NA	NA	CASSARDRNYGYTF	TGTGCCAGCAGTGCAAGAGACAGGAACTATGGCTACACCTTC
TRBV4-3	TRBJ1-1	NA	few	CASSQVPGTEAFF	TGCGCCAGCAGCCAAGTCCCCGGCACTGAAGCTTTCTTT
TRBV30	TRBJ2-1	NA	NA	CASATKPDEQFF	TGTGCCTCAGCAACTAAACCTGATGAGCAGTTCTTC
TRBV6-5	TRBJ1-1	NA	NA	CASSFTGKAEAFF	TGTGCCAGCAGTTTTACAGGGAAGGCTGAAGCTTTCTTT
TRBV6-5	TRBJ2-1	TRBD1	NA	CASTILTGASEQFF	TGTGCCAGCACCATCCTGACAGGGGCCAGTGAGCAGTTCTTC